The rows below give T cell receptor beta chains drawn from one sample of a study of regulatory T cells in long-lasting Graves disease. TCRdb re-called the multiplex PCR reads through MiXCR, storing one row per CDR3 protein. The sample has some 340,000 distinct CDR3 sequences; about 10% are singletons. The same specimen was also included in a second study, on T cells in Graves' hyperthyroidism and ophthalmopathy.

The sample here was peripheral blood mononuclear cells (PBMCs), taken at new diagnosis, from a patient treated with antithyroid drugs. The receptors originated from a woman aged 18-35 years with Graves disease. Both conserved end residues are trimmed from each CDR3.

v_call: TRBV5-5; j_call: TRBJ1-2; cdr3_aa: ASSRGWRNPLGYT
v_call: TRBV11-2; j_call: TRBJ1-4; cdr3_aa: ASSLGLPPNEKLF
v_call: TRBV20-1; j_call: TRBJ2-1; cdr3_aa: SASVRSLDEQF
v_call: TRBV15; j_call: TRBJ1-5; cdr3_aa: ATSRDRTGGLLPQH
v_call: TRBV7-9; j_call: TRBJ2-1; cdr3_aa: ASSFGQGVVDEQF
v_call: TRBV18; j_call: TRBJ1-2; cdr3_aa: ASSPTGGIDGYT
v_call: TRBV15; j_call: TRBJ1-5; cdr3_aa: ASRHTDSNQPQH
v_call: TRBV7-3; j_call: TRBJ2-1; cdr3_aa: ASSLTAGFYNEQF
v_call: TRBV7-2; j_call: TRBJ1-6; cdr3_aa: ASSLGSSSYNSPLH
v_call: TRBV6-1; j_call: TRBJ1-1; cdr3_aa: ASSPAGQVSEAF
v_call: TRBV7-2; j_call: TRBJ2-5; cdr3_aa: ASSLRGDPRETQY
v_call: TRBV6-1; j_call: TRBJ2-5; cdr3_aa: ASSEDRVSETQY
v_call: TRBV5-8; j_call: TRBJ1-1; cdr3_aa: ASSLYGRVNTEAF
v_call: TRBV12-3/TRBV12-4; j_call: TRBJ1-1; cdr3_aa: ASSSEDGVEAF
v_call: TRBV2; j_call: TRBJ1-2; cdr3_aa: ASSDYGYT
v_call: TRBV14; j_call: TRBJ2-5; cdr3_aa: ASSQGLREGRKTQY
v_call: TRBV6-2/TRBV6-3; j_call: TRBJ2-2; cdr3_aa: ASSYLWTSGQANTGELF
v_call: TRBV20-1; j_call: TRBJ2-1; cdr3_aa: SARGLGYEQF
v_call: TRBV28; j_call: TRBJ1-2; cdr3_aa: ASSFAYGYT
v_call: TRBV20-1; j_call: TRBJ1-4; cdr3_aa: SARVQGVRLDHREKLF
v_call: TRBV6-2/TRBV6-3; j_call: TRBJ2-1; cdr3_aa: ASSPGLGYNEQF
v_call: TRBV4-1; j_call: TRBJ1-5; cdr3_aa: ASSQGQGVSQPQH
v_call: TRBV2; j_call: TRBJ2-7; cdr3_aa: ASKLAGGVGEQY
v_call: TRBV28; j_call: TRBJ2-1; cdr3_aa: ASLPPGRADNEQF
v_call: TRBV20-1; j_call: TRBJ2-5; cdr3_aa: SARGMKVAQETQY
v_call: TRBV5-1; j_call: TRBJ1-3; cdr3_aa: ASSLFGGSGNTIY
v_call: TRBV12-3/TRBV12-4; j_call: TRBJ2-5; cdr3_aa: ASSPTGGGETQY
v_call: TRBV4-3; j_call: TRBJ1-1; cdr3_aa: ASSRRDSGGTEAF
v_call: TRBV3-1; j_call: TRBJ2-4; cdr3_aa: ASSQDGGTGAFNIQY
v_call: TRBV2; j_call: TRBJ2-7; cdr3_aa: ASSERGENYEQY
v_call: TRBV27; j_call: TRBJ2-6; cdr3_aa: ASSPFLWRAGANVLT
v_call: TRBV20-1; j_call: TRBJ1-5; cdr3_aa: SARDRQGPYQPQH
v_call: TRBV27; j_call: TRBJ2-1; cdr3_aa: ASSPRLAGRTYNEQF
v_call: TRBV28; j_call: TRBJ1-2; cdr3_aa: ATYLGGYGYT
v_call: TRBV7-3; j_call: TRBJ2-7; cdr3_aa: ASSLTRDRGHEQY
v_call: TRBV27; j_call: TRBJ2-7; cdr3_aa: ASRNYRGLHEQY
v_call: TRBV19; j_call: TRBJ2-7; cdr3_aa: ASSIISGSGEQY
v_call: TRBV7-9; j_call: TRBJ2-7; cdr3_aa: ASSLAPAGKYEQY
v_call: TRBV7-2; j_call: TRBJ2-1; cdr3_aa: ASSPASGVYNEQF
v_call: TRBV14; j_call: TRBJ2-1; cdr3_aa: ASSHVARWGNEQF
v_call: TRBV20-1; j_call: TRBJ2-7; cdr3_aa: SARKVDEQY
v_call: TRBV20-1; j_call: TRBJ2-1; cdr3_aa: SARDVLRENYNEQF
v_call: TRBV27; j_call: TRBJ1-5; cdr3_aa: ASSSRTGMFQPQH
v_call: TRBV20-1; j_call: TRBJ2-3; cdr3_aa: SARQADTQY
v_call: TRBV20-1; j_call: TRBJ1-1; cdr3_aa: SMYGGGYTEAF
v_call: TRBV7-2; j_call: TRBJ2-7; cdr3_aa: ASSHPGQGVYEQY
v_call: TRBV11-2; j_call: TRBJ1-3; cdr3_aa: ASSIRGQGASGNTIY